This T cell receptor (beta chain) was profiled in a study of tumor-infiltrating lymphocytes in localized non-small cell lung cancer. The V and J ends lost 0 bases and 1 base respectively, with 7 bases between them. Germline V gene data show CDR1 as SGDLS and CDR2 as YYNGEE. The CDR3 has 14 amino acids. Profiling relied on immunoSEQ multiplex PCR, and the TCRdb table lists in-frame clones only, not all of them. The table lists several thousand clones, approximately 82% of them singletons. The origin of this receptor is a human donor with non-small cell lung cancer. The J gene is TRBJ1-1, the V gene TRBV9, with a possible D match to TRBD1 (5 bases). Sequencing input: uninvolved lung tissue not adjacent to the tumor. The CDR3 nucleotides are TGTGCCAGCAGCGTAGTAGGGGAGAACACTGAAGCTTTCTTT. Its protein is CASSVVGENTEAFF.